This T cell receptor (beta chain) was observed in a study of T cells after yellow fever vaccination. Whole-study context: Where fractions had low cell numbers, libraries were prepared from them with the SMART-Seq v4 Ultra Low Input RNA kit. Findings of the study overall: From the bulk population, abundant clonotypes could contaminate and appear within FACS-sorted repertoires. Once the booster was given, most primary-vaccination clones reappeared, at over 95% for CD4 and more than 85% for CD8.

TCRdb reprocessed the 5' RACE reads with MiXCR, giving one entry per CDR3 protein. The data show under 250,000 distinct CDR3 sequences, less than 9% seen once. Germline-derived CDR1 and CDR2 are MDHEN and SYDVKM. V lost 10 bases, J lost 8 bases, and 11 bases stayed unmatched. The CDR3 has 13 amino acids. A word on this clonotype: Its antigen is not identified.

The sample here was CD4+ T cells sorted from PBMCs, taken 15 days after the yellow fever booster vaccination. The chain has TRBV28 and TRBJ2-1; TRBD2 matches at 7 bases. The sequence came from a man aged 25-45 years who received the YFV17D yellow fever vaccine. The CDR3 DNA follows: TGTGCCACCGGGACTACCACCGATTATGAGCAGTTCTTC. Its translation: CATGTTTDYEQFF.